This TCR beta chain originates from a study of cytomegalovirus exposure and HLA in healthy donors. The study's findings and limits: Earlier findings revealed that most TCR beta V segments proved productive either about 90% or about 30% of the time. HLA allele associations emerged for about 18,000 TCR beta sequences in a later analysis, at 0.05 false discovery rate.

The length of the CDR3 is 18 residues. The germline V gene encodes CDR1 SGHRS and CDR2 YFSETQ. After removal of 3 bases from V and 7 bases from J, the junction contained 18 bases not matched to a gene. For this clone: Its antigen is still unknown.

PCR amplification relied on 60 Vbeta primers (plus 13 Jbeta primers). Profiled with immunoSEQ multiplex PCR; TCRdb holds only in-frame clones, not every one. Among around 91,000 clones listed, around 78% were seen once. The TCR was taken from a middle-aged woman in good health and CMV-seropositive. The sample taken for sequencing was PBMCs. The chain couples TRBV5-1 to TRBJ1-2; TRBD1 aligns across 10 bases. The CDR3 is CASSSGIPRQGAMAGYTF. For the CDR3, the DNA is TGCGCCAGCAGCTCGGGTATCCCGAGACAGGGGGCCATGGCTGGCTACACCTTC.